These 7 T cell receptor beta chains share one sample of origin, sequenced in a study of siplizumab effects on memory and regulatory T cells. The repertoire was sequenced with immunoSEQ multiplex PCR; TCRdb's copy has only in-frame clones and lacks some. This sample has over 100,000 clones, with about 90% found just once. Input material: Tregs sorted from blood. These receptors were taken from a human donor in good health.

This chain uses TRBV6-1 with TRBJ1-4; D may be TRBD1 (6 bases). CDR1 is MNHNS, CDR2 SASEGT, per germline. This CDR3 has 14 amino acids. The V end lost 7 bases, the J end lost 6 bases, and 15 bases lay between the germline ends. The DNA for the CDR3 is TGTGCCAGCAAGGGGGGGTCCGGTTATGAAAAACTGTTTTTT. This translates into CASKGGSGYEKLFF.

This clone was observed a few times. The J gene is TRBJ2-2, the V gene TRBV7-9; D is ambiguous. Germline CDR1 and CDR2: SEHNR and FQNEAQ (reference sequence). This CDR3 comprises 11 residues. Trimming took 5 bases from V and 7 from J, leaving 5 bases between them. The chain's CDR3 is CASSLIGELFF. In DNA form, the CDR3 reads TGTGCCAGCAGCCTAATCGGGGAGCTGTTTTTT.

CDR3 nucleotides: TGTGCCAGCAGCTTAGTGGTTGGGACAGGGGGCGCCTTAAAGACCCAGTACTTC. It is translated as CASSLVVGTGGALKTQYF. The V gene is TRBV7-2, the J gene TRBJ2-5, with 12 positions matching TRBD1. The CDR3 consists of 18 residues. Germline V gives CDR1 SGHTA, CDR2 FQGNSA. The J segment lost 6 bases and the V segment lost 1 base, leaving 12 bases of the junction unmatched.

This chain links TRBV29-1 with TRBJ2-3, with D uncertain. V was trimmed by 1 base and J by 6 bases, leaving 11 bases between them. Germline V lookup: CDR1 SQVTM, CDR2 ANQGSEA. This CDR3 contains 13 residues. CDR3 residues: CSVEGDPLDTQYF. DNA of the CDR3: TGCAGCGTTGAAGGGGATCCCCTGGATACGCAGTATTTT.

This chain uses TRBV19 with TRBJ2-5, with unresolved D. Germline CDR1 is LNHDA and CDR2 is SQIVND (reference sequence). Trimming took 3 bases from V and 2 from J, leaving 7 bases between them. The CDR3 has 13 residues. Here the CDR3 DNA reads TGTGCCAGTAGTATTCAGACTCAAGAGACCCAGTACTTC. As protein: CASSIQTQETQYF. Supplemented by reference TRBV19 and TRBJ2-5, the full variable domain reads DGGITQSPKYLFRKEGQNVTLSCEQNLNHDAMYWYRQDPGQGLRLIYYSQIVNDFQKGDIAEGYSVSREKKESFPLTVTSAQKNPTAFYLCASSIQTQETQYFGPGTRLLVL.

This clone was counted only a few times. CDR3 in amino acids: CASSRDRGQGETQYF. As DNA, the CDR3 is TGTGCCAGCAGCCGGGACAGGGGGCAGGGGGAGACCCAGTACTTC. The chain recombines TRBV2 with TRBJ2-5; 12 bases are a match to TRBD1. J was trimmed by 5 bases and V by 6 bases; bases with no gene match: 7. Germline V gene data show CDR1 as SNHLY and CDR2 as FYNNEI. This CDR3 comprises 15 residues. The entire variable domain, with the rest obtained from reference TRBV2 and TRBJ2-5, is as follows: EPEVTQTPSHQVTQMGQEVILRCVPISNHLYFYWYRQILGQKVEFLVSFYNNEISEKSEIFDDQFSVERPDGSNFTLKIRSTKLEDSAMYFCASSRDRGQGETQYFGPGTRLLVL.

The J gene is TRBJ2-5, the V gene TRBV4-2; 10 positions agree with TRBD2. The J segment lost 4 bases and the V segment lost 4 bases, leaving 6 bases of the junction unmatched. The germline V gene has CDR1 LGHNA and CDR2 YNFKEQ. CDR3 length equals 15 residues. The CDR3 protein is CASSRAGGRGETQYF. In nucleotides, the CDR3 is TGTGCCAGCAGCCGAGCGGGGGGGCGAGGAGAGACCCAGTACTTC.